These 10 T cell receptor beta chains came from one sample sequenced in a study of blood T cell repertoires in COVID-19. TCRdb's table, derived via immunoSEQ multiplex PCR, lists solely in-frame clones and lacks some. The sample records tens of thousands of clones, roughly 80% being singletons. The material sequenced was peripheral blood. The origin of the receptors is a man between 45 and 60 years old with active or convalescent COVID-19.

V gene TRBV19 combines with J gene TRBJ1-1; 7 bases agree with TRBD1. The trim removed 2 bases at V and 5 bases at J, leaving 5 bases unmatched. The CDR3 is made up of 14 amino acids. CDR1 is LNHDA and CDR2 is SQIVND in the germline V gene (reference sequence). CDR3 sequence (DNA): TGTGCCAGTAGTATAATACAGGGGAGGACTGAAGCTTTCTTT. This sequence encodes CASSIIQGRTEAFF. Using reference TRBV19 and TRBJ1-1 for the parts outside the CDR3, the full variable domain is DGGITQSPKYLFRKEGQNVTLSCEQNLNHDAMYWYRQDPGQGLRLIYYSQIVNDFQKGDIAEGYSVSREKKESFPLTVTSAQKNPTAFYLCASSIIQGRTEAFFGQGTRLTVV.

On this clone itself: One end of the junction varies from germline; a read error may be responsible. The chain joins TRBV24-1 to TRBJ2-5, with D possibly TRBD1 on 6 matching bases. Germline values: CDR1 KGHDR, CDR2 SFDVKD. This CDR3 has 14 amino acids. The CDR3 reads CATSDGGRQKTQYF. The CDR3, as DNA: TGTGCCACCAGTGATGGGGGCCGCCAAAAGACCCAGTACTTC.

This rearrangement joins TRBV7-2 to TRBJ2-5, with 8 bases identical to TRBD2. From germline, CDR1 is SGHTA and CDR2 FQGNSA. With 6 bases clipped from V and 4 bases from J, the junction kept 7 bases outside the gene matches. This CDR3 region has 14 residues. CDR3 DNA: TGTGCCAGCAGGCTCGGGGCGGGAGGAGAGACCCAGTACTTC. Translation: CASRLGAGGETQYF.

V gene TRBV6-5 combines with J gene TRBJ2-5; the match to TRBD1 covers 8 bases. Germline-derived CDR1 and CDR2 are MNHEY and SVGAGI. V shed 6 bases, J shed 5 bases, and the junction held 5 bases outside the gene matches. The CDR3 length is 13 residues. CDR3 sequence: CASSLRGRETQYF. The CDR3 DNA follows: TGTGCCAGCAGCCTCAGGGGGCGGGAGACCCAGTACTTC.

The chain employs TRBV3-1 (or the pseudogene TRBV3-2) and TRBJ2-3; perhaps TRBD2 as D (5 bases). CDR1 LGHDT and CDR2 YNNKEL come from the germline V gene (reference sequence). The CDR3 is 13 residues long. The germline V and J ends were trimmed by 4 bases and 9 bases, with 14 bases remaining between them. CDR3 amino acids: CASSRVGRETQYF. DNA of the CDR3: TGTGCCAGCAGCCGAGTGGGTCGGGAAACGCAGTATTTT.

The genes are TRBV5-4 and TRBJ1-2, with a tentative D call TRBD1 (5 bases). The germline CDR1 and CDR2 sequences are SGHNT and YYREEE (reference sequence). The CDR3 has 13 amino acids. The V gene lost 4 bases and the J gene lost 6 bases, with 13 bases spanning the gap. The CDR3 loop is CASSPIGRDGYTF. CDR3 nucleotides: TGTGCCAGCAGCCCCATAGGCAGGGATGGCTACACCTTC.

The CDR3 is CASSLRGSGEQYF. For the CDR3, the DNA is TGTGCCAGCAGTTTACGGGGGTCCGGCGAGCAGTACTTC. This chain joins TRBV12-3 or TRBV12-4 and TRBJ2-7, with D possibly matching TRBD2 (6 bases). With 2 bases removed from V and 6 bases from J, the gap between germline ends came to 11 bases. There are 13 residues in the CDR3.

This chain joins TRBV7-2 and TRBJ2-7; 7 bases align to TRBD1. Germline values: CDR1 SGHTA, CDR2 FQGNSA. CDR3 length equals 14 residues. Trimming at V came to 5 bases and at J to 2 bases, leaving 6 bases not matched to a gene. The DNA for the CDR3 is TGTGCCAGCAGCCCCGGGGACAGAACCTACGAGCAGTACTTC. This sequence encodes CASSPGDRTYEQYF.

The chain links TRBV6-1 to TRBJ1-2; D gene uncertain. This CDR3 comprises 13 residues. Per the germline V gene, CDR1 is MNHNS and CDR2 is SASEGT. The V and J ends lost 3 bases and 1 base respectively, with 6 bases between them. The CDR3 sequence: CASSDQVNYGYTF. CDR3 sequence (DNA): TGTGCCAGCAGTGACCAGGTTAACTATGGCTACACCTTC.

The chain links TRBV5-5 to TRBJ1-3; D is possibly TRBD1 (6 bases). Germline V gives CDR1 SGHKS, CDR2 YYEKEE (reference sequence). Trimming removed 4 bases at V and 0 bases at J, with 11 bases between. The CDR3 loop spans 15 amino acids. Here the CDR3 reads CASSGGHTSGNTIYF. CDR3 coding DNA: TGTGCCAGCAGCGGGGGACACACCTCTGGAAACACCATATATTTT.